The text below deals with one T cell receptor beta chain. Per the authors' pipeline: Amplification of reference gene primers provided the estimated nucleated cell counts. Some clones are missing from TCRdb's copy, which holds only in-frame ones; the method was immunoSEQ multiplex PCR. V, J and clone size were drawn from that table, and D and trimming were deduced from the DNA. The data hold 220,000 or so clones, with under 90% observed a single time. The CDR3 runs 13 residues. The germline gives CDR1 SNHLY, CDR2 FYNNEI. Trimming left V 6 bases short and J 0 bases short, with 8 bases between. This record belongs to a study of blood T cell repertoires in COVID-19. Across the whole study: From the United States, Italy and Spain came samples of acute and convalescent COVID-19. T cells, B-cell-depleted T cells, or PBMCs supplied cDNA or gDNA.

The receptor was isolated from a woman aged 80 or over with acute or convalescent COVID-19. The chain has TRBV2 and TRBJ1-1; perhaps TRBD1 as D (6 bases). Sample: peripheral blood. This chain's CDR3 is CASRTGMNTEAFF. For the CDR3, the DNA is TGTGCCAGCAGGACAGGAATGAACACTGAAGCTTTCTTT.